Listed below are T cell receptor beta chains from one sample, sequenced in a study of blood T cell repertoires in COVID-19. The repertoire was sequenced with immunoSEQ multiplex PCR; TCRdb's copy has only in-frame clones and lacks some. Among fewer than 200,000 clones, 70% to 90% were seen once, and the ten largest hold about 9.7%. The sequenced material came from peripheral blood. These receptor sequences come from a man aged 45 to 65 with active or convalescent COVID-19. The CDR3 runs from the conserved cysteine through the conserved F or W. The order of the fields is D gene, J gene, clone size, V gene, CDR3 length, CDR3 protein, CDR3 DNA. D genes are given only for firm matches. Expanded clones are given a class, and other clones once, few, many or no size at all.

TRBD1	TRBJ1-4	-	TRBV6-5	14	CASSRSGQGEKLFF	TGTGCCAGCAGTAGATCCGGACAGGGGGAAAAACTGTTTTTT
-	TRBJ2-3	-	TRBV7-2	13	CAAGEGGSNTQYF	TGTGCCGCCGGGGAAGGAGGGTCCAATACGCAGTATTTT
-	TRBJ2-7	-	TRBV30	13	CAWSVGASNEQYF	TGTGCCTGGAGTGTAGGGGCTAGTAACGAGCAGTACTTC
-	TRBJ1-4	-	TRBV12-3/TRBV12-4	13	CASQRGTGEKLFF	TGTGCCAGCCAGCGGGGTACAGGGGAAAAACTGTTTTTT
-	TRBJ1-1	few	TRBV7-9	15	CASSPLGGGNTEAFF	TGTGCCAGCAGCCCCTTAGGGGGGGGAAACACTGAAGCTTTCTTT
TRBD1	TRBJ2-5	-	TRBV28	12	CVSRRTGETQYF	TGTGTCAGCAGGAGGACAGGGGAGACCCAGTACTTC
-	TRBJ2-7	-	TRBV6-5	16	CASSYSGGQVSYEQYF	TGTGCCAGCAGTTACTCGGGAGGACAGGTCTCCTACGAGCAGTACTTC
TRBD1	TRBJ1-1	-	TRBV28	16	CASSSIRTGGGTEAFF	TGTGCCAGCAGTTCGATCCGGACAGGGGGAGGCACTGAAGCTTTCTTT
-	TRBJ2-1	once	TRBV5-1	15	CASSLGGVLYNEQFF	TGCGCCAGCAGCTTGGGCGGGGTTCTCTACAATGAGCAGTTCTTC
TRBD2	TRBJ2-7	-	TRBV28	19	CASSFSLGLAGGPTVEQYF	TGTGCCAGCAGTTTTTCACTAGGACTAGCGGGAGGACCAACGGTCGAGCAGTACTTC
TRBD1	TRBJ2-7	once	TRBV19	13	CASSIGQGYEQYF	TGTGCCAGTAGTATTGGACAGGGGTACGAGCAGTACTTC
-	TRBJ1-2	-	TRBV5-1	17	CASISILGVELSYGYTF	TGCGCCAGCATCTCGATCCTCGGGGTTGAGCTGAGCTATGGCTACACCTTC
-	TRBJ1-6	-	TRBV28	14	CASSLGGGGSPLHF	TGTGCCAGCAGTTTAGGGGGGGGCGGTTCACCCCTCCACTTT
-	TRBJ1-1	-	TRBV10-1	12	CASSGGNTEAFF	TGCGCCAGCAGTGGCGGGAACACTGAAGCTTTCTTT
-	TRBJ2-3	-	TRBV20-1	11	CSARGGDTQYF	TGCAGTGCTAGAGGAGGAGATACGCAGTATTTT
-	TRBJ1-6	-	TRBV5-1	12	CASSLVQGLLHF	TGCGCCAGCAGCTTGGTTCAGGGGCTCCTCCACTTT
TRBD1	TRBJ2-1	-	TRBV5-4	14	CASSRTGSFDEQFF	TGTGCCAGCAGCCGGACAGGGTCCTTCGATGAGCAGTTCTTC
-	TRBJ1-5	few	TRBV5-6	14	CASSRHKSNQPQHF	TGTGCCAGCAGCCGCCACAAGAGCAATCAGCCCCAGCATTTT
-	TRBJ2-3	-	TRBV5-1	15	CASSLGGGRTDTQYF	TGCGCCAGCAGCTTGGGAGGAGGGCGCACAGATACGCAGTATTTT
TRBD1	TRBJ2-1	-	TRBV12-5	18	CASGLVLGGRGHYNEQFF	TGTGCTAGTGGTTTGGTTCTTGGTGGCAGGGGGCACTACAATGAGCAGTTCTTC
-	TRBJ1-5	once	TRBV3-1/TRBV3-2	14	CASSQGAGNQPQHF	TGTGCCAGCAGCCAAGGAGCCGGGAATCAGCCCCAGCATTTT
-	TRBJ2-2	-	TRBV23-1	12	CASSQSVGELFF	TGCGCCAGCAGTCAGTCCGTCGGGGAGCTGTTTTTT
-	TRBJ2-1	-	TRBV7-2	15	CASSLDIYLQNEQFF	TGTGCCAGCAGCTTAGATATATATCTACAGAATGAGCAGTTCTTC
TRBD1	TRBJ1-5	-	TRBV2	16	CASSGTGGQSNQPQHF	TGTGCCAGCAGTGGGACAGGGGGCCAAAGCAATCAGCCCCAGCATTTT
TRBD1	TRBJ1-1	-	TRBV25-1	12	CASSDLKGAAFF	TGTGCCAGCAGTGATCTTAAGGGGGCGGCTTTCTTT
-	TRBJ2-7	-	TRBV2	12	CASRTSNYEQYF	TGTGCCAGCAGAACTAGTAACTACGAGCAGTACTTC
-	TRBJ2-1	once	TRBV4-2	14	CASSQVAGANEQFF	TGTGCCAGCAGCCAAGTGGCGGGGGCGAATGAGCAGTTCTTC
TRBD1	TRBJ1-2	-	TRBV30	18	CAWSGGQGQGAFYYGYTF	TGTGCCTGGAGTGGAGGCCAGGGACAGGGGGCCTTTTACTATGGCTACACCTTC
-	TRBJ2-3	-	TRBV18	16	CASSPLQGLGADTQYF	TGTGCCAGCTCACCTTTACAGGGCCTCGGGGCAGATACGCAGTATTTT
-	TRBJ1-1	-	TRBV19	15	CASRDIQGGRSEAFF	TGTGCCAGTAGAGATATACAGGGAGGGAGATCTGAAGCTTTCTTT
-	TRBJ2-7	-	TRBV7-5	13	CVRSPRDSYEQYF	TGTGTCAGAAGCCCACGGGACAGCTACGAGCAGTACTTC
TRBD2	TRBJ2-1	-	TRBV7-3	14	CASSLTSGGNEQFF	TGTGCCAGCAGCTTAACATCCGGGGGGAATGAGCAGTTCTTC
TRBD1	TRBJ1-4	-	TRBV4-2	18	CASSQDGQGFATNEKLFF	TGTGCCAGCAGCCAAGATGGACAGGGTTTTGCAACTAATGAAAAACTGTTTTTT
TRBD1	TRBJ1-2	once	TRBV6-1	15	CASSEATGDRYGYTF	TGTGCCAGCAGTGAAGCTACAGGGGATCGCTATGGCTACACCTTC
-	TRBJ2-3	-	TRBV5-6	14	CASSRREGTDTQYF	TGTGCCAGCAGCCGACGGGAAGGCACAGATACGCAGTATTTT
-	TRBJ2-7	-	TRBV5-6	15	CASSFRSLADHEQYF	TGTGCCAGCAGCTTCCGGTCGCTAGCAGACCACGAGCAGTACTTC
TRBD2	TRBJ2-3	-	TRBV9	16	CASSVALAGVTDTQYF	TGTGCCAGCAGCGTAGCCTTAGCGGGAGTCACAGATACGCAGTATTTT
TRBD2	TRBJ2-7	-	TRBV4-1	15	CASSPGGGGAGEQYF	TGCGCCAGCAGCCCCGGGGGCGGGGGGGCCGGAGAGCAGTACTTC
-	TRBJ1-3	-	TRBV4-1	16	CASSQGVRGSGNTIYF	TGCGCCAGCAGCCAGGGGGTCAGGGGATCTGGAAACACCATATATTTT
TRBD2	TRBJ2-1	-	TRBV5-6	16	CASSLARGLAFNEQFF	TGTGCCAGCAGCTTGGCCCGCGGACTAGCTTTTAATGAGCAGTTCTTC
-	TRBJ1-5	few	TRBV19	12	CASTEGVQPQHF	TGTGCCAGTACTGAGGGAGTTCAGCCCCAGCATTTT
-	TRBJ2-7	-	TRBV6-5	14	CATRRETGLYEQYF	TGTGCCACACGCCGGGAGACAGGGCTGTACGAGCAGTACTTC
TRBD2	TRBJ2-7	-	TRBV6-6	14	CASNMGGVAVEQYF	TGTGCCAGCAACATGGGGGGGGTAGCGGTCGAGCAGTACTTC
TRBD1	TRBJ1-2	few	TRBV12-3/TRBV12-4	13	CASAGQGQRGYTF	TGTGCCAGCGCGGGACAGGGGCAAAGAGGCTACACCTTC
-	TRBJ2-3	-	TRBV5-4	14	CASSLGSSTDTQYF	TGTGCCAGCAGCCTGGGTTCTAGCACAGATACGCAGTATTTT